The 15 T cell receptor beta chains in this list originate from one sample, sequenced in a study of T cell clonotyping in hematopoietic cell transplantation. Some clones are missing from TCRdb's copy, which holds only in-frame ones; the method was immunoSEQ multiplex PCR. The sample yields 25,000 to 35,000 clones, just over 90% seen once. The time point here: recipient sample about 28 days before transplant, after cytoreduction. The source material was peripheral blood mononuclear cells, sampled before stem cell transplant. These receptor sequences come from a man aged 50-59 years with acute myeloid leukemia. Some clones in this sample may be carry-over from other donors' samples.

This chain connects TRBV28 to TRBJ1-5, with D uncertain. Per germline, CDR1 MDHEN and CDR2 SYDVKM. The germline V and J ends were trimmed by 3 bases and 2 bases, with 5 bases remaining between them. The CDR3 spans 13 residues. In DNA form, the CDR3 reads TGTGCCAGCAGTTTTCCGGGCAATCAGCCCCAGCATTTT. Translated, it gives CASSFPGNQPQHF.

V is TRBV19 and J is TRBJ1-1, with 7 bases fitting TRBD1. V lost 4 bases and J lost 8; bases outside the gene matches: 13. The CDR3 covers 15 residues. CDR1 and CDR2 from the germline V gene are LNHDA and SQIVND (reference sequence). CDR3 in DNA: TGTGCCAGTAGTAAGAGGGGGCGACCTTTACACGAAGCTTTCTTT. Translation gives CASSKRGRPLHEAFF.

The gene calls are TRBV11-3 and TRBJ2-6; maybe TRBD1 (6 bases). Germline V lookup: CDR1 SGHNT, CDR2 YENEEA. The CDR3 runs 15 residues. Trimming took 5 bases from V and 3 from J, leaving 11 bases between them. This chain's CDR3 is CASSPGAVGANVLTF. In nucleotides, the CDR3 is TGTGCCAGCAGCCCAGGGGCGGTTGGGGCCAACGTCCTGACTTTC.

The V and J genes are TRBV5-4 and TRBJ1-2; 7 nucleotides match TRBD1. Germline lookup yields CDR1 SGHNT and CDR2 YYREEE (reference sequence). This CDR3 comprises 15 residues. Trimming removed 1 base from V and 2 bases from J; junction bases left unmatched: 5. CDR3: CASSLRTGGNYGYTF. The CDR3 nucleotides are TGTGCCAGCAGCTTGAGGACAGGAGGAAACTATGGCTACACCTTC. Full variable domain (missing parts from reference TRBV5-4 and TRBJ1-2): ETGVTQSPTHLIKTRGQQVTLRCSSQSGHNTVSWYQQALGQGPQFIFQYYREEENGRGNFPPRFSGLQFPNYSSELNVNALELDDSALYLCASSLRTGGNYGYTFGSGTRLTVV.

This chain joins TRBV4-2 and TRBJ1-4; D unresolved. The CDR3 totals 16 residues. Trimming stripped 1 base from V and 0 bases from J, with 9 bases between. Germline-derived CDR1 and CDR2 are LGHNA and YNFKEQ. The CDR3 DNA sequence: TGTGCCAGCAGCCAAGGACGACTTGCAACTAATGAAAAACTGTTTTTT. It codes for CASSQGRLATNEKLFF.

This chain links TRBV14 with TRBJ2-1; 10 positions agree with TRBD2. V shed 7 bases and J 6 bases; nucleotides not matched to a gene: 3. This CDR3 region has 13 residues. Germline V gene lookup returns CDR1 SGHDN and CDR2 FVKESK. The CDR3 bases are TGTGCCAGCAAGGCTAGCGGGAGCAATGAGCAGTTCTTC. Encoded protein: CASKASGSNEQFF.

The rearrangement joins TRBV7-2 to TRBJ1-4; D is possibly TRBD1 (5 bases). CDR3 size: 13 residues. Germline CDR1 is SGHTA and CDR2 is FQGNSA. The V end lost 0 bases, the J end lost 11 bases, and 10 bases lay between the germline ends. CDR3 protein: CASSLAGAEKLFF. DNA of the CDR3: TGTGCCAGCAGCTTAGCAGGGGCGGAGAAACTGTTTTTT.

The chain uses TRBV28 and TRBJ1-2; D remains ambiguous. The CDR3 runs to 14 residues. Trimming cost V 5 bases and J 4 bases, with 14 bases left between them. Per germline, CDR1 MDHEN and CDR2 SYDVKM. The CDR3 nucleotides read TGTGCCAGCAGTGACATATCCCTACCCTATGGCTACACCTTC. Translating gives CASSDISLPYGYTF.

V and J are TRBV7-2 and TRBJ2-2; 11 bases are a match to TRBD2. With V trimmed by 5 bases and J by 0 bases, 5 bases remained unmatched. CDR3 length: 17 amino acids. Germline CDR1 is SGHTA and CDR2 is FQGNSA. The CDR3 reads CASSLSSGRTNTGELFF. As DNA, the CDR3 is TGTGCCAGCAGCCTGTCTAGCGGGAGGACGAACACCGGGGAGCTGTTTTTT.

This clone appeared a single time. The chain carries TRBV19 and TRBJ2-7, with 7 bases matching TRBD1. CDR1 is LNHDA, CDR2 SQIVND, per germline (reference sequence). The CDR3 is made up of 14 amino acids. Losses at the gene ends were 2 bases for V and 3 bases for J; bases not matched to a gene: 4. The chain's CDR3 is CASSISRTGYEQYF. The CDR3 nucleotides read TGTGCCAGTAGTATATCGAGGACAGGCTACGAGCAGTACTTC.

The rearrangement uses TRBV28 and TRBJ2-7, with TRBD1 matching over 8 bases. The germline CDR1 and CDR2 sequences are MDHEN and SYDVKM. The V and J ends lost 4 bases and 3 bases, in that order; junction bases with no gene match: 8. There are 15 residues in the CDR3. In nucleotides, the CDR3 is TGTGCCAGCAGTTCCAGGGGACAGGCTGACTACGAGCAGTACTTC. Its protein is CASSSRGQADYEQYF.

The chain couples TRBV30 to TRBJ1-2; tentative D call: TRBD1 (5 bases). V lost 1 base and J lost 5, with 14 bases in between. This CDR3 contains 14 residues. Per the germline V gene, CDR1 is GTSNPN and CDR2 is SVGIG (reference sequence). Here the CDR3 reads CAWSGEGRRYGYTF. CDR3 nucleotides: TGTGCCTGGAGTGGAGAGGGGCGGAGGTATGGCTACACCTTC.

This clone was picked up one time. The DNA for the CDR3 is TGTGCCAGCAGTGAACCGCTAGCGGGGACCGGGGAGCTGTTTTTT. It encodes CASSEPLAGTGELFF. The chain links TRBV25-1 to TRBJ1-3; 9 bases line up with TRBD2. The J call may not be correct, given that the DNA end is closer to TRBJ2-2. CDR1 and CDR2 (germline): MGHDK, SYGVNS. The CDR3 sequence is 15 residues long.

This chain connects TRBV5-5 to TRBJ2-5; 10 bases match TRBD1. In germline, CDR1 is SGHKS, CDR2 YYEKEE (reference sequence). Germline trimming cut 3 bases from V and 5 bases from J; bases unmatched to any gene: 7. The CDR3 totals 15 residues. The CDR3 coding sequence is TGTGCCAGCAGCTCCCGGGACAGGGGTTTGGAGACCCAGTACTTC. Translated: CASSSRDRGLETQYF.

This chain uses TRBV5-4 with TRBJ2-1; D might be TRBD2 (9 bases). Germline CDR1 SGHNT, CDR2 YYREEE (reference sequence). Trimming took off 8 bases at V and 3 bases at J, with 30 bases between the two ends. The CDR3 extends over 19 amino acids. CDR3 residues: CASPGETGEGGRVYNEQFF. In nucleotides, the CDR3 is TGTGCCAGTCCTGGTGAGACAGGGGAGGGCGGGAGGGTCTACAATGAGCAGTTCTTC.